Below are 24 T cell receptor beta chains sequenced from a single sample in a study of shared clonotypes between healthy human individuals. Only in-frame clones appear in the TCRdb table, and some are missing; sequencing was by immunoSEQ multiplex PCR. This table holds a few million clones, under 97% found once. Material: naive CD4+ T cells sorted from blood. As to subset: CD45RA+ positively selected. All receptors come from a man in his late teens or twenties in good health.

The CDR3 sequence: CASSFLGDEQYF. The CDR3 region has the DNA TGTGCCAGCAGCTTTCTCGGGGACGAGCAGTACTTC. V and J are TRBV7-6 and TRBJ2-7; TRBD2 might be the D (5 bases). The CDR3 contains 12 residues. V gave up 3 bases and J gave up 5 bases, with 8 bases separating them. Looked up from germline, CDR1 is SGHVS and CDR2 is FNYEAQ. The full variable domain, its missing parts supplied by reference TRBV7-6 and TRBJ2-7, is GAGVSQSPRYKVTKRGQDVALRCDPISGHVSLYWYRQALGQGPEFLTYFNYEAQQDKSGLPNDRFSAERPEGSISTLTIQRTEQRDSAMYRCASSFLGDEQYFGPGTRLTVT.

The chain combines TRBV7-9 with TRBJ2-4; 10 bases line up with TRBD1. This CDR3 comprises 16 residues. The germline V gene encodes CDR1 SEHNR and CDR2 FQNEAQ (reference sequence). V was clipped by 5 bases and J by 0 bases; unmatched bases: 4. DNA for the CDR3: TGTGCCAGCAGCCGCGGACAGGGGGGAGCCAAAAACATTCAGTACTTC. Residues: CASSRGQGGAKNIQYF.

The CDR3 bases are TGTGCCAGCAGTTCGGGACTAGCGGGAGTAGAGACCCAGTACTTC. Its translation is CASSSGLAGVETQYF. The chain combines TRBV6-5 with TRBJ2-5; 14 nucleotides agree with TRBD2. CDR3 length: 15 residues. V trimming: 4 bases; J trimming: 4 bases; junction bases outside the gene matches: 2. The germline V gene has CDR1 MNHEY and CDR2 SVGAGI.

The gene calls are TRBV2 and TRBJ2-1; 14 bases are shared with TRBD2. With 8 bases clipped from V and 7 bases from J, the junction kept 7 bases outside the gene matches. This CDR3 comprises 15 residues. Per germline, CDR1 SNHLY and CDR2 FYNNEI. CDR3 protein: CASQGTSGSWNEQFF. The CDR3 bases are TGTGCCAGCCAAGGGACTAGCGGGAGTTGGAATGAGCAGTTCTTC. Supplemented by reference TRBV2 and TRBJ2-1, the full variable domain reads EPEVTQTPSHQVTQMGQEVILRCVPISNHLYFYWYRQILGQKVEFLVSFYNNEISEKSEIFDDQFSVERPDGSNFTLKIRSTKLEDSAMYFCASQGTSGSWNEQFFGPGTRLTVL.

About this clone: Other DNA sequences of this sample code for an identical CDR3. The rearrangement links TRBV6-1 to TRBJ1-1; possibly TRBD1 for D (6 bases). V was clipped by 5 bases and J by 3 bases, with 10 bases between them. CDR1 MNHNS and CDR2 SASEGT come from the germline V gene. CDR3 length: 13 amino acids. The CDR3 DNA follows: TGTGCCAGCAGTAGAAAGGGGGACACTGAAGCTTTCTTT. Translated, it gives CASSRKGDTEAFF.

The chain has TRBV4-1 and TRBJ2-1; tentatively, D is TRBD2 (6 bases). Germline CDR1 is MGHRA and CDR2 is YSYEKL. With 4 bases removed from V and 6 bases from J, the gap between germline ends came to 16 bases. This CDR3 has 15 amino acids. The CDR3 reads CASSPSGELGNEQFF. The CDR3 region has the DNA TGCGCCAGCAGCCCCTCGGGGGAATTGGGCAATGAGCAGTTCTTC.

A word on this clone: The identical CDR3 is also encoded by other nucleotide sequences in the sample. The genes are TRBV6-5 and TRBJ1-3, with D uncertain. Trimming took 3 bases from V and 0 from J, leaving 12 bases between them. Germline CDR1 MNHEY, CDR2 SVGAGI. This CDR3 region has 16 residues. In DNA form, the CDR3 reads TGTGCCAGCAGTTATTCAGGTCTTAGCTCTGGAAACACCATATATTTT. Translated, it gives CASSYSGLSSGNTIYF.

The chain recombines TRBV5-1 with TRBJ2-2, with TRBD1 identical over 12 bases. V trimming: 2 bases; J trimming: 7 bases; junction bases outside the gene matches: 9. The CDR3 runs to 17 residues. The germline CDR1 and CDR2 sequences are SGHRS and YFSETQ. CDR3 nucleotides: TGCGCCAGCAGCTTCGGTGGGACAGGGGGCGTGAACGGGGAGCTGTTTTTT. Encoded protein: CASSFGGTGGVNGELFF.

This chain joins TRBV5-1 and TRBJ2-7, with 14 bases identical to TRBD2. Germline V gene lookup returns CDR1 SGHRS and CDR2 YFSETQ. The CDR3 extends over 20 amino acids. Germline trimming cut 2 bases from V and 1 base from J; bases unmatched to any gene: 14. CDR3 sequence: CASSLRPGLAGVMPSYEQYF. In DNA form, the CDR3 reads TGCGCCAGCAGCTTAAGGCCGGGACTAGCGGGGGTGATGCCATCCTACGAGCAGTACTTC.

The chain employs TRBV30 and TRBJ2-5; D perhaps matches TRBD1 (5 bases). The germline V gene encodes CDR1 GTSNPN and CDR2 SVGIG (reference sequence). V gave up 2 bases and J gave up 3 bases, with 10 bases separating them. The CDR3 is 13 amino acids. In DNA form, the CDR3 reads TGTGCCTGGAGTATTGGACAAAAAGAGACCCAGTACTTC. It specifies CAWSIGQKETQYF.

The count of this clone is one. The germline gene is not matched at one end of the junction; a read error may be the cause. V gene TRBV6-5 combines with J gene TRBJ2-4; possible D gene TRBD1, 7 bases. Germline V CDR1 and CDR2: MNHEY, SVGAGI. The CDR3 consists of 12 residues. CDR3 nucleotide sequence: TGTGCCAGCAGGAACTCGGCGGGACAGTGGAACTTC. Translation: CASRNSAGQWNF.

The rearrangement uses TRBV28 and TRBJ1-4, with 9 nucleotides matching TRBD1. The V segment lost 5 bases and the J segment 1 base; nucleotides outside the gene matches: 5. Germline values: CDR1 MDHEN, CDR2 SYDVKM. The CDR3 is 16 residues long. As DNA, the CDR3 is TGTGCCAGCAGTACACAGGGGGCAGTAACTAATGAAAAACTGTTTTTT. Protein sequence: CASSTQGAVTNEKLFF.

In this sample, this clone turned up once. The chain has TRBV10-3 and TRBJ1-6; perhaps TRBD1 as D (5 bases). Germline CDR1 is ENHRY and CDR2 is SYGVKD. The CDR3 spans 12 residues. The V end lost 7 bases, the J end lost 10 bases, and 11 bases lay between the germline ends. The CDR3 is CAIMGVKSPLHF. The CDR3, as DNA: TGTGCCATCATGGGGGTAAAGTCACCCCTCCACTTT.

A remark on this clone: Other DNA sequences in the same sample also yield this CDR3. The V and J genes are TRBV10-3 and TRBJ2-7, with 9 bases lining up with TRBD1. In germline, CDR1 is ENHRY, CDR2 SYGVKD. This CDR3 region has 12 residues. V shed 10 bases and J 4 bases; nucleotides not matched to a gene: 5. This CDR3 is CATGQGRYEQYF. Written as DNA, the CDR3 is TGTGCCACGGGACAGGGAAGATACGAGCAGTACTTC.

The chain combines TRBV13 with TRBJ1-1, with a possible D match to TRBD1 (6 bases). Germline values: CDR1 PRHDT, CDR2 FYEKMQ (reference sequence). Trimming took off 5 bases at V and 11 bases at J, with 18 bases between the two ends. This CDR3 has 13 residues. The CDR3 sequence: CASSALQGRDAFF. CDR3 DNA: TGTGCCAGCAGCGCGTTACAGGGAAGGGATGCTTTCTTT.

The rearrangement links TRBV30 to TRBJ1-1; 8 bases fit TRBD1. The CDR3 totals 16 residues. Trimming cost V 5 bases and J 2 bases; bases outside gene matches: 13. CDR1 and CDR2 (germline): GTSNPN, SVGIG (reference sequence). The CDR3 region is CAWEQGARRYNTEAFF. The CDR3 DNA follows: TGTGCCTGGGAGCAGGGGGCTCGTCGGTATAACACTGAAGCTTTCTTT.

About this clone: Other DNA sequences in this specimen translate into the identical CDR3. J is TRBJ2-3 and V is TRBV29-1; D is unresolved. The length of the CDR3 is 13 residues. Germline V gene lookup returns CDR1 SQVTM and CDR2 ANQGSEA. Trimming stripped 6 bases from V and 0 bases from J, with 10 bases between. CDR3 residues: CSVVGRSTDTQYF. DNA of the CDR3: TGCAGCGTGGTGGGTCGGAGCACAGATACGCAGTATTTT.

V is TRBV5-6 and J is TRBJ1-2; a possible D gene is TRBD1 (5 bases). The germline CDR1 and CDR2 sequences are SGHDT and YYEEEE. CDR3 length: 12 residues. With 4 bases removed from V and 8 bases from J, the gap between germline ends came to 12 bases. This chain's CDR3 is CASSAGQTGYTF. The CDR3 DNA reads TGTGCCAGCAGCGCCGGACAAACCGGCTACACCTTC.

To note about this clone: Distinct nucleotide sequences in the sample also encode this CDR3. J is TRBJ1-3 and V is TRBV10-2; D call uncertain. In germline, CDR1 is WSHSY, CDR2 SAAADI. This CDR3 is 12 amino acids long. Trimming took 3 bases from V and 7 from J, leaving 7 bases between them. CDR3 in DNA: TGCGCCAGCAGTGACTGGGGTAACACCATATATTTT. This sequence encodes CASSDWGNTIYF.

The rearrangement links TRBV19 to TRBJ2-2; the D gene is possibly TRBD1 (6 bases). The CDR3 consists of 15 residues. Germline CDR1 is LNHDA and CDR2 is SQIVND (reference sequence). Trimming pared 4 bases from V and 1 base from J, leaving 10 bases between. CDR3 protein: CASSTRGRNTGELFF. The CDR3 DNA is TGTGCCAGTAGTACCAGGGGACGGAACACCGGGGAGCTGTTTTTT. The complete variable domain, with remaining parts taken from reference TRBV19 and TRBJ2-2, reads DGGITQSPKYLFRKEGQNVTLSCEQNLNHDAMYWYRQDPGQGLRLIYYSQIVNDFQKGDIAEGYSVSREKKESFPLTVTSAQKNPTAFYLCASSTRGRNTGELFFGEGSRLTVL.

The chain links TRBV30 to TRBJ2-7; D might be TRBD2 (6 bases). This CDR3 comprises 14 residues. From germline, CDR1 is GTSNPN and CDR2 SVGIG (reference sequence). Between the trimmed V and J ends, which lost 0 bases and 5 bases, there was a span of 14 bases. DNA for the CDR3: TGTGCCTGGAGTGTAAACCGCCCGGGGGACGAGCAGTACTTC. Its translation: CAWSVNRPGDEQYF.

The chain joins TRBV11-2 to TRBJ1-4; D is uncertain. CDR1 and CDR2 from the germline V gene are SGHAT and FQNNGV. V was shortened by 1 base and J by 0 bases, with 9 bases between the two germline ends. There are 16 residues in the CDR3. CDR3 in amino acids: CASSLGISATNEKLFF. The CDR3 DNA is TGTGCCAGCAGCTTAGGGATTTCTGCAACTAATGAAAAACTGTTTTTT.

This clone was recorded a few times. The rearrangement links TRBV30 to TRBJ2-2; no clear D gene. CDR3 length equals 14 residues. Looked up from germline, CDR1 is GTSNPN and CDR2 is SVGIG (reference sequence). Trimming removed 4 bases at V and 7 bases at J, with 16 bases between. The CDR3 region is CAWNTGSLGGELFF. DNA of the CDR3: TGTGCCTGGAACACCGGGTCCTTAGGCGGGGAGCTGTTTTTT. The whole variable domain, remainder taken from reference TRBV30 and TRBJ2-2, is SQTIHQWPATLVQPVGSPLSLECTVEGTSNPNLYWYRQAAGRGLQLLFYSVGIGQISSEVPQNLSASRPQDRQFILSSKKLLLSDSGFYLCAWNTGSLGGELFFGEGSRLTVL.

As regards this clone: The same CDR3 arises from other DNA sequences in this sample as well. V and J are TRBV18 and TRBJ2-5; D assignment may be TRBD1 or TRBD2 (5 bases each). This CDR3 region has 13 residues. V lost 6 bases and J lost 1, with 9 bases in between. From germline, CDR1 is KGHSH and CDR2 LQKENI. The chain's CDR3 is CASSPGTQETQYF. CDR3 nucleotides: TGTGCCAGCTCCCCGGGGACCCAAGAGACCCAGTACTTC.